This TCR beta chain was observed in a study of blood T cell repertoires in COVID-19. Assay used: immunoSEQ multiplex PCR; TCRdb lists only in-frame clones, some missing. The sample comprises about 310,000 clones, about 87% of which are singletons, and 1.3% rests with the top ten. Germline CDR1 and CDR2: MDHEN and SYDVKM. V dropped 6 bases and J dropped 6 bases, with 15 bases sitting between them. The CDR3 sequence is 14 residues long. The sample was peripheral blood. The genes are TRBV28 and TRBJ1-5; a weak D match, TRBD1 (6 bases). This TCR came from a man between 65 and 85 years old with acute or convalescent COVID-19. CDR3 DNA: TGTGCCAGCAGCCTCCCCGGGGGGGCTCAGCCCCAGCATTTT. Encoded protein: CASSLPGGAQPQHF.